A single TCR beta chain is shown here with its context. The data were taken from a study of type 1 and type 2 diabetes patients. The PCR template was genomic DNA. The TCR beta CDR3 region was amplified using 30 forward and 13 reverse primers. TCRdb recomputed calls from the multiplex PCR reads with MiXCR, one row per CDR3 protein. Of about 290,000 distinct CDR3 sequences listed, approximately 50% were seen once; the top ten hold roughly 13%. CDR3 length equals 15 residues. V was shortened by 10 bases and J by 1 base, with 14 bases between the two germline ends. CDR1 is ENHRY and CDR2 is SYGVKD in the germline V gene.

This clonotype originated in a man aged 18 to 30 with type 2 diabetes. V and J are TRBV10-3 and TRBJ2-6, with TRBD1 as a possible D gene (6 bases). The sequencing sample was made of peripheral blood mononuclear cells (PBMCs). The CDR3 nucleotides read TGTGCCAGCAGGGGTCTTGAGTCTGGGGCCAACGTCCTGACTTTC. Its protein product is CASRGLESGANVLTF.